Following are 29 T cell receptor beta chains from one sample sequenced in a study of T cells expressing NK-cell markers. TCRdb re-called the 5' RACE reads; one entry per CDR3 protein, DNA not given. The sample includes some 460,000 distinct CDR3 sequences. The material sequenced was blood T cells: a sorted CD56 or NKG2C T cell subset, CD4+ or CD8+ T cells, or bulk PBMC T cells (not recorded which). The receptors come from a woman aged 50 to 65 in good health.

CDR3 amino acids: CASSYPGQRAQHF. The chain has TRBV7-8 and TRBJ1-5; TCRdb selects TRBD1, and the lack of DNA leaves this call unchecked. From germline, CDR1 is SGHVS and CDR2 FQNEAQ. This CDR3 has 13 amino acids. Combining the CDR3 with reference TRBV7-8 and TRBJ1-5 gives the whole variable domain GAGVSQSPRYKVAKRGQDVALRCDPISGHVSLFWYQQALGQGPEFLTYFQNEAQLDKSGLPSDRFFAERPEGSVSTLKIQRTQQEDSAVYLCASSYPGQRAQHFGDGTRLSIL.

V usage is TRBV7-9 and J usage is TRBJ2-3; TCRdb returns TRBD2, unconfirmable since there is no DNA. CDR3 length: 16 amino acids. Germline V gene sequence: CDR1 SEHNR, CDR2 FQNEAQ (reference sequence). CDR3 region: CASSLGSAGVGDTQYF. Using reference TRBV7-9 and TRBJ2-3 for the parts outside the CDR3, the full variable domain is DTGVSQNPRHKITKRGQNVTFRCDPISEHNRLYWYRQTLGQGPEFLTYFQNEAQLEKSRLLSDRFSAERPKGSFSTLEIQRTEQGDSAMYLCASSLGSAGVGDTQYFGPGTRLTVL.

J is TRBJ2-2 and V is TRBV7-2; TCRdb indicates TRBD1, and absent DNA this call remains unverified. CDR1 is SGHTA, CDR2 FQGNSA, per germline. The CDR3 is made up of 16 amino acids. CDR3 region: CASSLAPRTVTGELFF.

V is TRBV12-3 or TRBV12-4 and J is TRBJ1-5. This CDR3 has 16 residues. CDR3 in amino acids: CASSSRPTISNQPQHF.

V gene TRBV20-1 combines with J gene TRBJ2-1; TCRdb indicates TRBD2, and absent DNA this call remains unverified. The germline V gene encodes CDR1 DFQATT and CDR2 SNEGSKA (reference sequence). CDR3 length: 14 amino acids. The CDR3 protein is CSASLASSYNEQFF.

CDR3 protein: CSVAKGGGTGELFF. V is TRBV29-1 and J is TRBJ2-2; TCRdb's D call, TRBD1, is unchecked because there is no DNA. Germline values: CDR1 SQVTM, CDR2 ANQGSEA. The CDR3 loop spans 14 amino acids.

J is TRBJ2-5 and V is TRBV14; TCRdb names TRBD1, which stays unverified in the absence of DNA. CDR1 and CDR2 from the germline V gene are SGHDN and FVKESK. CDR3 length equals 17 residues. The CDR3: CASSQVHRDRHRETQYF. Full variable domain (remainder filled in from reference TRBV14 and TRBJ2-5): EAGVTQFPSHSVIEKGQTVTLRCDPISGHDNLYWYRRVMGKEIKFLLHFVKESKQDESGMPNNRFLAERTGGTYSTLKVQPAELEDSGVYFCASSQVHRDRHRETQYFGPGTRLLVL.

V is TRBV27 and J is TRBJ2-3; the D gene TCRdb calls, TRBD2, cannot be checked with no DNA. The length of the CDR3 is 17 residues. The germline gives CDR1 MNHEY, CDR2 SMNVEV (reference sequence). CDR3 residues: CASSPLGTSGRGDTQYF.

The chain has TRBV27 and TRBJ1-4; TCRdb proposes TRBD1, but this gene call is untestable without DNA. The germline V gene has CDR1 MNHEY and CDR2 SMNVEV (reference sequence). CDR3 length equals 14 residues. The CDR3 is CASSLRDMGEKLFF.

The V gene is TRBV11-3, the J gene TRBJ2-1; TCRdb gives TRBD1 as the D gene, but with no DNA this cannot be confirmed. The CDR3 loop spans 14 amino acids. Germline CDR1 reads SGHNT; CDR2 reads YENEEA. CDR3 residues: CASSLVNRGYEQFF.

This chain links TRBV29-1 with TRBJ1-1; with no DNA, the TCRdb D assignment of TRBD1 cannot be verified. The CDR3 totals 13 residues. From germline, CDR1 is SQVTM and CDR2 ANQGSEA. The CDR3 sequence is CSVRGVLGTEAFF.

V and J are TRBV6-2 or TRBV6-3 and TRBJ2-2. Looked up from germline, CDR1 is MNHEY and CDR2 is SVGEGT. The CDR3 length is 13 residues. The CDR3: CASSRTKTGELFF.

CDR3 residues: CSVGTGQLGYTF. The chain has TRBV29-1 and TRBJ1-2. This CDR3 comprises 12 residues. Germline CDR1 and CDR2: SQVTM and ANQGSEA.

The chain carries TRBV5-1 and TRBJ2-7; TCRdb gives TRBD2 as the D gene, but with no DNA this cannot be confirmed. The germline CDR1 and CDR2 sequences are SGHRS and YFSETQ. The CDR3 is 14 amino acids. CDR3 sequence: CASTPGASGNEQYF.

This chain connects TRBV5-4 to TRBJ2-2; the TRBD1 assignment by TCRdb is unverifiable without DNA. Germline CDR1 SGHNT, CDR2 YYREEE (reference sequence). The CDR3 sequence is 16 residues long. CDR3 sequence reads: CASSFGQPPNTGELFF.

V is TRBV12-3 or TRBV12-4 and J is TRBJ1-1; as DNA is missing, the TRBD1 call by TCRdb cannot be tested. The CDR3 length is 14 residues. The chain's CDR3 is CASRPRGVNTEAFF.

This chain's CDR3 is CASSFDLRSSGELFF. The gene calls are TRBV5-4 and TRBJ1-4. Germline lookup yields CDR1 SGHNT and CDR2 YYREEE (reference sequence). This CDR3 contains 15 residues.

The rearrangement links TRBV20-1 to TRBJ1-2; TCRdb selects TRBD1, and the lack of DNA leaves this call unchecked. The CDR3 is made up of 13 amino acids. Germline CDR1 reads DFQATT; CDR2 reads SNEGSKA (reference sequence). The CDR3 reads CSARDPGVEGYTF.

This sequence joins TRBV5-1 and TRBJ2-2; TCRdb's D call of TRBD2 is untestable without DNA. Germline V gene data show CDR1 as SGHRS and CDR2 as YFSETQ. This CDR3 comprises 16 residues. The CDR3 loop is CASSTGLAGAAGELFF. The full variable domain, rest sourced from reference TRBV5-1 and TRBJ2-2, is KAGVTQTPRYLIKTRGQQVTLSCSPISGHRSVSWYQQTPGQGLQFLFEYFSETQRNKGNFPGRFSGRQFSNSRSEMNVSTLELGDSALYLCASSTGLAGAAGELFFGEGSRLTVL.

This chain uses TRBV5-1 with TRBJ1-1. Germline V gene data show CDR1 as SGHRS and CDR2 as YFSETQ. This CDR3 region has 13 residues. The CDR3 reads CASTLMLNTEAFF.

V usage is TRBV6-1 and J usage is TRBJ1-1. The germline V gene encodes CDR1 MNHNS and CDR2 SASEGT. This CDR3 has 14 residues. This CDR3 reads CASTLALGGTEAFF.

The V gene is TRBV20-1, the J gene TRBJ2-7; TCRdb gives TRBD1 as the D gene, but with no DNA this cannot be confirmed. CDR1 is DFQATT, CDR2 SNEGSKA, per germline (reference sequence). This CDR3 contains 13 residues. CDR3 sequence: CSARPGQGHEQYF.

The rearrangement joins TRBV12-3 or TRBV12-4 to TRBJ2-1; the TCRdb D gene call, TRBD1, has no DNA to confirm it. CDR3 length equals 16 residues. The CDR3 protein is CASSRGRRGLRNEQFF.

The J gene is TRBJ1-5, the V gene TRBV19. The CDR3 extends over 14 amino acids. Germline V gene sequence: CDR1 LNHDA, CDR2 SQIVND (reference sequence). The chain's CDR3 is CASSLQLYNQPQHF.

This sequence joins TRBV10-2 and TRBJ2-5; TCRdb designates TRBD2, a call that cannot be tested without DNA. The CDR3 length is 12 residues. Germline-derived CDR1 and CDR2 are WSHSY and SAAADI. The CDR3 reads CATNSGLETQYF.

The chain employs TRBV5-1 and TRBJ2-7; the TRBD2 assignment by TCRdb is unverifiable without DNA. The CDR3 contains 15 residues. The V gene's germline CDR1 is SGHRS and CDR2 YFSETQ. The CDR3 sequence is CASAPGLAGVGEQYF.

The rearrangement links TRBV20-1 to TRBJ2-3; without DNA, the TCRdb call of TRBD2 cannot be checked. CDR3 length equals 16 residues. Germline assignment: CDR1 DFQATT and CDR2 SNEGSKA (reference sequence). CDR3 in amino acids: CSVGGRSGDTTDTQYF.

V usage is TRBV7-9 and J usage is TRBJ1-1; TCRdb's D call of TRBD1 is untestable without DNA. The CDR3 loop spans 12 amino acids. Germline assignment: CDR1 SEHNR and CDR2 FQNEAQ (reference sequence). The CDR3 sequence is CASSPVGGLAFF.

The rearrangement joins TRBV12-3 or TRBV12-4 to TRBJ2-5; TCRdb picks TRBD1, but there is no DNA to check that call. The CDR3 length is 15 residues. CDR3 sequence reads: CASSRDRQRQETQYF.